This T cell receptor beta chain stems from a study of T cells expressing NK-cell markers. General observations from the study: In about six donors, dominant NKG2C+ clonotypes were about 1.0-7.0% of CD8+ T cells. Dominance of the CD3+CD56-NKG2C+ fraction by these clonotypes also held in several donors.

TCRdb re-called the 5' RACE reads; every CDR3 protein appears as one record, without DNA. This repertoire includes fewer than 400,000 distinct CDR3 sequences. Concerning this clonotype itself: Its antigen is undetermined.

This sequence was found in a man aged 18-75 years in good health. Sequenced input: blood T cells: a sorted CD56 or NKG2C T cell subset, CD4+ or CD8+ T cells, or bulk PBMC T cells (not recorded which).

CDR3 region: CASSPIGDQGASDLVSYEQYF. The V and J genes are TRBV18 and TRBJ2-7; there is no DNA to check the TCRdb D call of TRBD1. Germline V gene lookup returns CDR1 KGHSH and CDR2 LQKENI. The CDR3 consists of 21 residues. Looking up the rest from reference TRBV18 and TRBJ2-7 gives the full variable domain: NAGVMQNPRHLVRRRGQEARLRCSPMKGHSHVYWYRQLPEEGLKFMVYLQKENIIDESGMPKERFSAEFPKEGPSILRIQQVVRGDSAAYFCASSPIGDQGASDLVSYEQYFGPGTRLTVT.